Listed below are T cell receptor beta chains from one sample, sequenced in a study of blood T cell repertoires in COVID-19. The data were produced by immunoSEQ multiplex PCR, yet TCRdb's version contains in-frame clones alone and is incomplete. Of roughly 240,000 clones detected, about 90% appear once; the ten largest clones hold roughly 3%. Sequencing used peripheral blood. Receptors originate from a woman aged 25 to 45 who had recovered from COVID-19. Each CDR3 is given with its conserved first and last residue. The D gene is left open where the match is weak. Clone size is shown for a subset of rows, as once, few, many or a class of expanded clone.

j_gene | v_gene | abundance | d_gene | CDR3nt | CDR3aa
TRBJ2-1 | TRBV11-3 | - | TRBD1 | TGTGCCAGCAGCTCCGGGACAGGTAACAATGAGCAGTTCTTC | CASSSGTGNNEQFF
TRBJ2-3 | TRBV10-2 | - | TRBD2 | TGCGCCAGCAGTGCGGGGGGGGCAAGCACAGATACGCAGTATTTT | CASSAGGASTDTQYF
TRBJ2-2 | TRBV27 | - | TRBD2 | TGTGCCAGCAGACTAGCGGCCGGGGAGCTGTTTTTT | CASRLAAGELFF
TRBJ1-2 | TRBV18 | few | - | TGTGCCAGCTCACCAAACAGGGCTGGTTCGGGCTATGGCTACACCTTC | CASSPNRAGSGYGYTF
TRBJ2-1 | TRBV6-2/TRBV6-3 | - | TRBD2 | TGTGCCAGCAGTCACCGACCTCTAGCGGGGGGCCGATACAATGAGCAGTTCTTC | CASSHRPLAGGRYNEQFF
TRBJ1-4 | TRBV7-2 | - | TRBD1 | TGTGCCAGCAGCTTGGACAGGGCAAGAAATGAAAAACTGTTTTTT | CASSLDRARNEKLFF
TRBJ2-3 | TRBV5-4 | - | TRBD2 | TGTGCCAGCAGCTACAGCGGGGGTAGAGATACGCAGTATTTT | CASSYSGGRDTQYF
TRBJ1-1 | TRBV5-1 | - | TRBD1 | TGCGCCAGCAGCGTCCGGGACAGGGTGGACACTGAAGCTTTCTTT | CASSVRDRVDTEAFF
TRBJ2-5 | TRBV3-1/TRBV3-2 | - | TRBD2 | TGTGCCAGCAGCCTATCCGAAGCGGGGGGCCAAGAGACCCAGTACTTC | CASSLSEAGGQETQYF
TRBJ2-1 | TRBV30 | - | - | TGTGCCTGGAGTGTACAATATGAGCAGTTCTTC | CAWSVQYEQFF
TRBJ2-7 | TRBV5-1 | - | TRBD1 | TGCGCCAGCAGCTTGAACGGACAGGGGGCTTCCGAGCAGTACTTC | CASSLNGQGASEQYF
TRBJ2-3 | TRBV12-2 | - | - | TGTGCAAGTCGCTCATCCGGGACAGACACAGATACGCAGTATTTT | CASRSSGTDTDTQYF
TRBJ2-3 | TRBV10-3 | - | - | TGTGCCATCAGTGATCCTGCTAACGCCGTCACAGATACGCAGTATTTT | CAISDPANAVTDTQYF
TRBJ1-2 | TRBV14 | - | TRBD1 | TGTGCCAGCAGCCAGGGGACAGCCTATGGCTACACCTTC | CASSQGTAYGYTF
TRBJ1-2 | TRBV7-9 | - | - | TGTGCCAGCAGCTTAATGGGGGGGCGCCGGTCACCAAGTCCCTTC | CASSLMGGRRSPSPF
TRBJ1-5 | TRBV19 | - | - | TGTGCCAGTAGTACCTTAGTCCGTCAGCCCCAGCATTTT | CASSTLVRQPQHF
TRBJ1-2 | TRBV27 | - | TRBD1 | TGTGCCAGCAGTTCCAGGGACAGCACCTCTAATCCTAACTATGGCTACACCTTC | CASSSRDSTSNPNYGYTF
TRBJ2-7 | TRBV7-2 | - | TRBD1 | TGTGCCAGCAGCTTAGCATCAGGGGGCGGGTACGAGCAGTACTTC | CASSLASGGGYEQYF
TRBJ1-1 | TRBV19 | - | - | TGTGCCAGTAGTCGGAACACTGAAGCTTTCTTT | CASSRNTEAFF
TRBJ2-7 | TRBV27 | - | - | TGTGCCAGCAGTTTTCCCGGTAGCGAGCAGTACTTC | CASSFPGSEQYF
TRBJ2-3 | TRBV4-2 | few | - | TGTGCCAGCAGCCAAACATATACAGATACGCAGTATTTT | CASSQTYTDTQYF
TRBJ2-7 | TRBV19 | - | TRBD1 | TGTGCCAGTAGTATACGGGGACAGGGGTACGAGCAGTACTTC | CASSIRGQGYEQYF
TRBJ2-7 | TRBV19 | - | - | TGTGCCAGTAGTATTCAGGGGTCGAGCTCCTACGAGCAGTACTTC | CASSIQGSSSYEQYF
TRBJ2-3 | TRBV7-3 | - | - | TGTGCCAGCAGCTCGGGGGACAGCACAGATACGCAGTATTTT | CASSSGDSTDTQYF
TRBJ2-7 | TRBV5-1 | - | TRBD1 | TGCGCCAGCAGCTTGGAGCCAGGGGGATGGGAGCAGTACTTC | CASSLEPGGWEQYF
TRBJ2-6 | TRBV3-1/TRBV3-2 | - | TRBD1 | TGTGCCAGCAGCCAAGGGAAGGTTTGGGACAGGGGAACTGGGGCCAACGTCCTGACTTTC | CASSQGKVWDRGTGANVLTF
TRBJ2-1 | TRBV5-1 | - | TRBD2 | TGCGCCAGCAGCCCCCGACTAGCGGGGGAAGGTGAGCAGTTCTTC | CASSPRLAGEGEQFF
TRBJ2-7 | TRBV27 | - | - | TGTGCCAGCAGTTCGGGTCGGTCCTACGAGCAGTACTTC | CASSSGRSYEQYF
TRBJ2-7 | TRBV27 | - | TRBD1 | TGTGCCAGCAGTTTAAACAGGGGCTACGAGCAGTACTTC | CASSLNRGYEQYF
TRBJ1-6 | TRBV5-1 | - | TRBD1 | TGCGCCAGCAGCTTGGACGGACAGGCGAATTCACCCCTCCACTTT | CASSLDGQANSPLHF
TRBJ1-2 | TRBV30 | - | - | TGTGCCTGGACTACCGCGCCGGGGGGCGCGGGAGGCTACACCTTC | CAWTTAPGGAGGYTF
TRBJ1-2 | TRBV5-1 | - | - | TGCGCCAGCAGCTTGAAGGGGGGGAGTGGCTACACCTTC | CASSLKGGSGYTF
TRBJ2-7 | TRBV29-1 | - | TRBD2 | TGCAGCGTTGCAGGCGGGGGGGCCTTTTACGAGCAGTACTTC | CSVAGGGAFYEQYF
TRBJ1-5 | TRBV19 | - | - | TGTGCCAGTAGTAGGGGGGTCAGTCAGCCCCAGCATTTT | CASSRGVSQPQHF
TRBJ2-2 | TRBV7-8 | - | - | TGTGCCAGCAGCTTACCGGTCAAGACCGGGGAGCTGTTTTTT | CASSLPVKTGELFF
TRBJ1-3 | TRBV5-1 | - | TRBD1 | TGCGCCAGCAGCTTTGGGGACAGGGGCGAAAGAAACACCATATATTTT | CASSFGDRGERNTIYF
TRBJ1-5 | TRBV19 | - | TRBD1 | TGTGCCAGTAGTACGTTACAGGGGTTCGGCAATCAGCCCCAGCATTTT | CASSTLQGFGNQPQHF
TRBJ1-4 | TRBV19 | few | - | TGTGCCACCTCACGACTTAATGAAAAACTGTTTTTT | CATSRLNEKLFF
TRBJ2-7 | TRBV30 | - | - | TGTGCCTGGAGGAAAGGGGGATCCTACGAGCAGTACTTC | CAWRKGGSYEQYF
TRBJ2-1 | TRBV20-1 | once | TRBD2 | TGCAGTGCTAGTGGGGCGGGGGTCTACAATGAGCAGTTCTTC | CSASGAGVYNEQFF
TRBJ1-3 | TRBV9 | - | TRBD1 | TGTGCCAGCAGCGTGGGACAGTGGCGAGACATATATTTT | CASSVGQWRDIYF
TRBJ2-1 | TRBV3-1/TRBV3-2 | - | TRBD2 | TGTGCCAGCAGCCAAGATGGCGGGGGGGCTGTCAATGAGCAGTTCTTC | CASSQDGGGAVNEQFF
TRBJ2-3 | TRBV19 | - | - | TGTGCCAGTAGTCGGCGACAGGACCTCACAGATACGCAGTATTTT | CASSRRQDLTDTQYF
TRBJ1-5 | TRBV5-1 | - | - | TGCGCCAGCAGCTTGTCAGCAGGTCAGCCCCAGCATTTT | CASSLSAGQPQHF